This TCR beta chain stems from a study of cytomegalovirus exposure and HLA in healthy donors. PCR involved 60 Vbeta and 13 Jbeta primers. Assay used: immunoSEQ multiplex PCR; TCRdb lists only in-frame clones, some missing. The table includes roughly 90,000 clones, roughly 80% detected once. Trimming took off 2 bases at V and 1 base at J, with 8 bases between the two ends. CDR3 size: 13 residues. Per germline, CDR1 GTSNPN and CDR2 SVGIG (reference sequence). The sample comprised PBMCs. The chain combines TRBV30 with TRBJ1-1, with D possibly TRBD1 on 6 matching bases. The TCR comes from a man aged 18 to 30 in good health and CMV-seronegative. Here the CDR3 reads CAWSPTGNTEAFF. In nucleotides, the CDR3 is TGTGCCTGGAGTCCGACAGGGAACACTGAAGCTTTCTTT.